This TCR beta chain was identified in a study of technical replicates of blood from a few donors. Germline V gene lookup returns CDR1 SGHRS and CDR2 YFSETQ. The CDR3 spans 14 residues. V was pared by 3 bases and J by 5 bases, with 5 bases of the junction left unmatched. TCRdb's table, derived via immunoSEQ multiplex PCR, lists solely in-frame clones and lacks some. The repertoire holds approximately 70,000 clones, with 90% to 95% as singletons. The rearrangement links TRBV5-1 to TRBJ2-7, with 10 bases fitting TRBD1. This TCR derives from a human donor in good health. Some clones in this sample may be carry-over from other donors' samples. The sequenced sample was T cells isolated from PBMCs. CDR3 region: CASSSGQGIDEQYF. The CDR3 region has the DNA TGCGCCAGCAGCTCGGGACAGGGGATCGACGAGCAGTACTTC.